The next 7 T cell receptor beta chains were all read from a single sample in a study of cytomegalovirus exposure and HLA in healthy donors. The PCR ran on 60 Vbeta and 13 Jbeta primers. Generated by immunoSEQ multiplex PCR, the TCRdb table keeps only in-frame clones and is missing some. The repertoire holds about 89,000 clones, less than 80% seen once, with around 1.4% in the top ten. The sequenced sample was PBMCs. Every receptor here comes from a male donor in good health and CMV-seronegative.

In its sample, this clone was seen once. At one of its ends the junction is not consistent with the germline gene, which may arise from a read error. The rearrangement uses TRBV7-9 and TRBJ2-7, with 9 bases aligning to TRBD1. The V gene's germline CDR1 is SEHNR and CDR2 FQNEAQ (reference sequence). The CDR3 sequence is 17 residues long. CDR3: CSSSFYFGDREGYEQYF. In nucleotides, the CDR3 is TGTTCCAGCAGCTTCTATTTCGGGGACAGGGAAGGGTACGAGCAGTACTTC. Full variable domain (remainder filled in from reference TRBV7-9 and TRBJ2-7): DTGVSQNPRHKITKRGQNVTFRCDPISEHNRLYWYRQTLGQGPEFLTYFQNEAQLEKSRLLSDRFSAERPKGSFSTLEIQRTEQGDSAMYLCSSSFYFGDREGYEQYFGPGTRLTVT.

This clone is a singleton in its sample. This sequence joins TRBV18 and TRBJ1-4, with TRBD1 matching 7 bases. Trimming cost V 3 bases and J 8 bases; bases outside gene matches: 9. From germline, CDR1 is KGHSH and CDR2 LQKENI. This CDR3 is 15 amino acids long. DNA for the CDR3: TGTGCCAGCTCACCGAGAGGGGGCTCATGGGAAAAACTGTTTTTT. It yields the protein CASSPRGGSWEKLFF. Combining the CDR3 with reference TRBV18 and TRBJ1-4 gives the whole variable domain NAGVMQNPRHLVRRRGQEARLRCSPMKGHSHVYWYRQLPEEGLKFMVYLQKENIIDESGMPKERFSAEFPKEGPSILRIQQVVRGDSAAYFCASSPRGGSWEKLFFGSGTQLSVL.

The rearrangement joins TRBV5-6 to TRBJ2-1; 11 nucleotides match TRBD2. The J segment lost 5 bases and the V segment lost 2 bases, leaving 3 bases of the junction unmatched. The V gene's germline CDR1 is SGHDT and CDR2 YYEEEE. The CDR3 sequence is 15 residues long. CDR3 residues: CASSFPSGRHNEQFF. The CDR3 DNA is TGTGCCAGCAGCTTTCCTAGCGGGAGGCACAATGAGCAGTTCTTC.

In this sample, this clone turned up once. V gene TRBV10-3 combines with J gene TRBJ1-1; 7 nucleotides line up with TRBD1. CDR3 length equals 11 residues. From germline, CDR1 is ENHRY and CDR2 SYGVKD. Trimming at V came to 6 bases and at J to 10 bases, leaving 5 bases not matched to a gene. CDR3 region: CAIREDRVAFF. The DNA for the CDR3 is TGTGCCATCAGAGAAGACAGGGTAGCTTTCTTT.

The chain is built from TRBV19 and TRBJ1-2; the D gene is possibly TRBD1 (5 bases). Trimming took 3 bases from V and 8 from J, leaving 22 bases between them. CDR1 LNHDA and CDR2 SQIVND come from the germline V gene (reference sequence). CDR3 length: 16 amino acids. This CDR3 reads CASSIDLGRASRGYTF. The CDR3 DNA reads TGTGCCAGTAGTATTGATTTAGGCAGGGCCAGTCGAGGCTACACCTTC.

For this clone: Germline is not matched at one junction end, which may reflect a read error. The chain recombines TRBV7-6 with TRBJ2-6; 8 bases agree with TRBD2. This CDR3 region has 15 residues. Germline CDR1 and CDR2: SGHVS and FNYEAQ. CDR3 loop: CASSSGGAGANGLTF. The CDR3 region has the DNA TGTGCCAGCAGCTCCGGGGGGGCTGGGGCCAACGGCCTGACTTTC.

The chain carries TRBV6-4 and TRBJ1-5, with D tentatively TRBD1 (5 bases). The V gene's germline CDR1 is MRHNA and CDR2 SNTAGT. CDR3 length: 15 residues. V was cut by 0 bases and J by 3 bases, with 9 bases left in between. CDR3 region: CASSDSGGDNQPQHF. In DNA form, the CDR3 reads TGTGCCAGCAGTGACTCTGGAGGGGACAATCAGCCCCAGCATTTT.